A selection of T cell receptor beta chains follows, all from one sample in a study of control samples from healthy donors and cancer patients. The repertoire was sequenced with immunoSEQ multiplex PCR; TCRdb's copy has only in-frame clones and lacks some. The data hold nearly 9,500 clones, with about 91% observed a single time. Input material: PBMCs. These receptors came from a man in his sixties with colorectal cancer. The CDR3 runs from the conserved cysteine through the conserved F or W. A D gene is named only where the DNA matches it firmly. Rows may omit the clone size; those that give it use once, few, many or a size class.

TRBJ2-1 | . | TRBV5-4 | . | TGTGCCAGCAGCTTGGATATCTATGAGCAGTTCTTC | CASSLDIYEQFF
TRBJ1-5 | . | TRBV10-3 | . | TGTGCCATCAGTGAACGGACTGGGGGGGAGCCCCAGCATTTT | CAISERTGGEPQHF
TRBJ1-5 | . | TRBV19 | . | TGTGCCAGTACCCCCGGGGGGGTCAATCAGCCCCAGCATTTT | CASTPGGVNQPQHF
TRBJ2-1 | . | TRBV11-2 | TRBD2 | TGTGCCAGCAGCGGACTAGCGGGGCCTTACAATGAGCAGTTCTTC | CASSGLAGPYNEQFF
TRBJ2-2 | . | TRBV15 | TRBD1 | TGTGCCACCAGCAGAGTCTGGACAGGGGTAACGAACACCGGGGAGCTGTTTTTT | CATSRVWTGVTNTGELFF
TRBJ2-5 | . | TRBV10-3 | TRBD2 | TGTGCCATCATGTCGGGACTAGCGGAGACCCAGTACTTC | CAIMSGLAETQYF
TRBJ2-7 | once | TRBV6-2/TRBV6-3 | . | TGTGCCAGCAGTACGCCTTACACTGACTCCTACGAGCAGTACTTC | CASSTPYTDSYEQYF
TRBJ2-5 | . | TRBV24-1 | . | TGTGCCACCAGTGAATTGGGGCGCGAAGAGACCCAGTACTTC | CATSELGREETQYF
TRBJ2-3 | . | TRBV14 | TRBD1 | TGTGCCAGCAGCCGCAAAATCTGGACAGGGGCCACAGATACGCAGTATTTT | CASSRKIWTGATDTQYF
TRBJ2-7 | . | TRBV11-2 | . | TGTGCCAGCAGCCCTCGGCATCGGGGAACCTACGAGCAGTACTTC | CASSPRHRGTYEQYF
TRBJ2-6 | once | TRBV4-2 | . | TGTGCCAGCAGCCAAGACAACTCTGGGGCCAACGTCCTGACTTTC | CASSQDNSGANVLTF
TRBJ2-1 | few | TRBV7-9 | . | TGTGCCAGCAGCCCAATAAGAGGGAATGAGCAGTTCTTC | CASSPIRGNEQFF
TRBJ2-5 | . | TRBV5-1 | . | TGCGCCAGCAGCCGTATGACAGGCCAAGAGACCCAGTACTTC | CASSRMTGQETQYF
TRBJ1-4 | . | TRBV4-2 | . | TGTGCCAGCAGCGGCCGGGGCCCAGTGGATGAAAAACTGTTTTTT | CASSGRGPVDEKLFF
TRBJ2-3 | . | TRBV5-1 | TRBD2 | TGCGCCAGCAGCTCCCAAGGAGCGGGGGGGCTAAACACAGATACGCAGTATTTT | CASSSQGAGGLNTDTQYF
TRBJ1-6 | . | TRBV27 | . | TGTGCCAGCAGAAAGTTTGCAGACTCATCACCCCTCCACTTT | CASRKFADSSPLHF
TRBJ2-7 | few | TRBV27 | TRBD1 | TGTGCCAGCAGCCCGACAGGGGCGGGTGAGCAGTACTTC | CASSPTGAGEQYF
TRBJ1-2 | . | TRBV10-3 | . | TGTGCCATCAGGGACGGGCGATACTATGGCTACACCTTC | CAIRDGRYYGYTF
TRBJ1-5 | . | TRBV6-6 | TRBD1 | TGTGCCAGCAGTTGGTCACAGGGGGATTTCCAGCCCCAGCATTTT | CASSWSQGDFQPQHF
TRBJ2-2 | . | TRBV9 | . | TGTGCCAGCAGCAGGGGCCCAAACACCGGGGAGCTGTTTTTT | CASSRGPNTGELFF
TRBJ1-5 | . | TRBV5-6 | . | TGTGCCAGCAGCAAGATGATTTCCAATCAGCCCCAGCATTTT | CASSKMISNQPQHF
TRBJ1-2 | . | TRBV3-1/TRBV3-2 | . | TGTGCCTCCTCCGGGAGGAGGTCGTATGGCTACACCTTC | CASSGRRSYGYTF
TRBJ2-5 | few | TRBV24-1 | . | TGTGCCACCAGTGATTGGCGAGAGACCCAGTACTTC | CATSDWRETQYF
TRBJ1-5 | . | TRBV7-8 | TRBD1 | TGTGCCAGCAGCCCACAGCCCTCCCTCGGGACAGTAGGGAATCAGCCCCAGCATTTT | CASSPQPSLGTVGNQPQHF
TRBJ1-1 | . | TRBV15 | . | TGTGCCACCAGCAGACTATCCGAAGCTTTCTTT | CATSRLSEAFF
TRBJ2-7 | . | TRBV21-1 | . | TGTGCCAGCAGCAAAGACAGGCCCCGCTCCTACGAGCAGTACTTC | CASSKDRPRSYEQYF
TRBJ2-1 | . | TRBV27 | . | TGTGCCACCAGTTACTTGAAGTACAATGAGCAGTTCTTC | CATSYLKYNEQFF
TRBJ2-7 | . | TRBV19 | . | TGTGCCAGTAGTATAACCTCCCCGGTTTCCTACGAGCAGTACTTC | CASSITSPVSYEQYF
TRBJ1-3 | once | TRBV9 | . | TGTGCCAGCAGCGTACTAGGGTTCTCTGGAAACACCATATATTTT | CASSVLGFSGNTIYF
TRBJ2-3 | . | TRBV7-9 | . | TGTGCCAGCAGCCGGGAGTCAGTTACGCAGTATTTT | CASSRESVTQYF
TRBJ1-6 | . | TRBV7-9 | . | TGTGCCAGCAGAGAAACGCTAAATTCACCCCTCCACTTT | CASRETLNSPLHF
TRBJ1-1 | once | TRBV19 | . | TGTGCCAGTAGTATAGTGGCCGATTCTGAAGCTTTCTTT | CASSIVADSEAFF
TRBJ1-6 | . | TRBV27 | TRBD1 | TGTGCCAGCAGTTTAACAGTGAGGGGGCGTTCGGGTAATTCACCCCTCCACTTT | CASSLTVRGRSGNSPLHF
TRBJ2-3 | . | TRBV18 | TRBD1 | TGTGCCAGCTCCCCCCAGGGGGTGACAGATACGCAGTATTTT | CASSPQGVTDTQYF
TRBJ1-5 | . | TRBV4-3 | . | TGCGCCAGCAGCCAAGGGAGGGATCAGCCCCAGCATTTT | CASSQGRDQPQHF
TRBJ2-3 | . | TRBV4-2 | TRBD2 | TGTGCCAGCAGCCAGGGGGGACTAGCCCGTCCAGATACGCAGTATTTT | CASSQGGLARPDTQYF
TRBJ2-7 | . | TRBV4-3 | . | TGCGCCAGCAGCCAAGGGGGGCGCACCGAGCAGTACTTC | CASSQGGRTEQYF
TRBJ1-1 | . | TRBV7-9 | TRBD1 | TGTGCCAGCAGCCCGCAGGGGGCCCACAGTGAAGCTTTCTTT | CASSPQGAHSEAFF
TRBJ1-2 | . | TRBV19 | . | TGTGCCAGTAGTACCGACCGGACCAGGGGCTATGGCTACACCTTC | CASSTDRTRGYGYTF
TRBJ2-7 | . | TRBV7-9 | . | TGTGCCAGCAGCCGAACGCAGGGGGGAATCTACGAGCAGTACTTC | CASSRTQGGIYEQYF
TRBJ1-5 | . | TRBV5-8 | . | TGTGCCAGCAGCTTGGCCCGGTCGGGGCCCCAGCATTTT | CASSLARSGPQHF
TRBJ1-2 | few | TRBV6-5 | . | TGTGCCAGCAGCACCGGGGGGGATGGCTACACCTTC | CASSTGGDGYTF
TRBJ1-1 | . | TRBV6-6 | . | TGTGCCAGCAGTTACTCTTCAGGGGACACTGAAGCTTTCTTT | CASSYSSGDTEAFF
TRBJ1-2 | . | TRBV28 | . | TGTGCCAGCAGTTTATCGGGCCGCGGCTATGGCTACACCTTC | CASSLSGRGYGYTF
TRBJ2-1 | . | TRBV5-6 | TRBD2 | TGTGCCAGCAGCTTGGGACTAGCGGGACTCTCCTACAATGAGCAGTTCTTC | CASSLGLAGLSYNEQFF
TRBJ2-5 | . | TRBV9 | . | TGTGCCAGCAGCGCCCACCCCACTCCGGGGGAGACCCAGTACTTC | CASSAHPTPGETQYF
TRBJ1-3 | . | TRBV28 | TRBD1 | TGTGCCAGCAGATCGGACAGGGTCCCTGGAAACACCATATATTTT | CASRSDRVPGNTIYF
TRBJ1-4 | . | TRBV2 | TRBD1 | TGTGCCAGCAGATGGACAGGGAACGATAATGAAAAACTGTTTTTT | CASRWTGNDNEKLFF
TRBJ2-7 | . | TRBV7-3 | . | TGTGCCAGCAGCCCAGGGGTAGCGAACTCCTACGAGCAGTACTTC | CASSPGVANSYEQYF
TRBJ2-1 | . | TRBV15 | . | TGTGCCACCAGCAGAGGTAGGGCCGTTGGCTCCTACAATGAGCAGTTCTTC | CATSRGRAVGSYNEQFF